Listed below are T cell receptor beta chains from one sample, sequenced in a study of early T cells in non-severe SARS-CoV-2 infection. Via MiXCR, TCRdb re-called the 5' RACE reads, giving one row per CDR3 protein. Of roughly 49,000 distinct CDR3 sequences in the sample, roughly 4% were seen once. The source material was whole blood. All receptors come from an adult who was a healthcare worker with PCR-confirmed SARS-CoV-2 infection or an uninfected control (not recorded which). Both conserved end residues are part of each CDR3. Each record gives: V gene, J gene, CDR3 protein.

v_gene: TRBV5-4
j_gene: TRBJ1-2
CDR3aa: CASSLGTLGGRNYGYTF

v_gene: TRBV10-3
j_gene: TRBJ1-6
CDR3aa: CAISESGGTGSPLHF

v_gene: TRBV24-1
j_gene: TRBJ2-4
CDR3aa: CATSERDIQYF

v_gene: TRBV2
j_gene: TRBJ2-7
CDR3aa: CASSEVGGLYEQYF

v_gene: TRBV2
j_gene: TRBJ2-1
CDR3aa: CASSRDIYNEQFF

v_gene: TRBV7-2
j_gene: TRBJ2-7
CDR3aa: CASTRERGFYEQYF

v_gene: TRBV5-1
j_gene: TRBJ2-2
CDR3aa: CASSATGGDTGELFF

v_gene: TRBV6-2/TRBV6-3
j_gene: TRBJ2-4
CDR3aa: CASSYGSVSVDIQYF

v_gene: TRBV21-1
j_gene: TRBJ2-7
CDR3aa: CASNLPGYEQYF

v_gene: TRBV7-2
j_gene: TRBJ2-3
CDR3aa: CASSSPPDTQYF

v_gene: TRBV29-1
j_gene: TRBJ2-4
CDR3aa: CSVATNRDAGNIQYF

v_gene: TRBV19
j_gene: TRBJ1-1
CDR3aa: CASSYTRAANTEAFF

v_gene: TRBV4-2
j_gene: TRBJ1-6
CDR3aa: CASSQNPGARNSPLHF

v_gene: TRBV13
j_gene: TRBJ1-2
CDR3aa: CASSQMNVGRIYGYTF

v_gene: TRBV6-1
j_gene: TRBJ2-3
CDR3aa: CASSRGASGSTDTQYF

v_gene: TRBV7-9
j_gene: TRBJ1-5
CDR3aa: CASSATNSNQPQHF

v_gene: TRBV12-3/TRBV12-4
j_gene: TRBJ2-2
CDR3aa: CASSFSGPGPIRELFF

v_gene: TRBV20-1
j_gene: TRBJ2-7
CDR3aa: CSARGGTYEQYF

v_gene: TRBV20-1
j_gene: TRBJ2-7
CDR3aa: CSAPQGPSEQYF

v_gene: TRBV7-2
j_gene: TRBJ2-3
CDR3aa: CASSPPQVLSTDTQYF

v_gene: TRBV11-1
j_gene: TRBJ2-2
CDR3aa: CASSPRELANTGELFF

v_gene: TRBV7-7
j_gene: TRBJ2-3
CDR3aa: CASSPDRVDTQYF

v_gene: TRBV19
j_gene: TRBJ2-2
CDR3aa: CASSPSQLTGWRTGELFF

v_gene: TRBV6-6
j_gene: TRBJ1-4
CDR3aa: CASSPRGAGKKLFF

v_gene: TRBV6-6
j_gene: TRBJ2-7
CDR3aa: CASSPPETIGEQYF

v_gene: TRBV4-3
j_gene: TRBJ2-1
CDR3aa: CASSLRAYDEQFF

v_gene: TRBV4-2
j_gene: TRBJ2-7
CDR3aa: CASSQSGTAPYEQYF

v_gene: TRBV30
j_gene: TRBJ1-2
CDR3aa: CAWSSGSGYTF

v_gene: TRBV7-9
j_gene: TRBJ2-1
CDR3aa: CASSTGGQGAHEQFF

v_gene: TRBV5-1
j_gene: TRBJ2-5
CDR3aa: CASSVLAGVQETQYF

v_gene: TRBV20-1
j_gene: TRBJ2-2
CDR3aa: CSAPRERDTGELFF

v_gene: TRBV11-2
j_gene: TRBJ2-2
CDR3aa: CASSFPTLTGWNTGELFF

v_gene: TRBV20-1
j_gene: TRBJ2-7
CDR3aa: CSALTREEQYF

v_gene: TRBV7-2
j_gene: TRBJ2-2
CDR3aa: CASSLSVSVTGELFF

v_gene: TRBV2
j_gene: TRBJ1-3
CDR3aa: CASRGQGSGNTIYF

v_gene: TRBV5-1
j_gene: TRBJ2-3
CDR3aa: CASSLYSGDTQYF

v_gene: TRBV6-6
j_gene: TRBJ2-7
CDR3aa: CASSRDAAEQYF

v_gene: TRBV6-2/TRBV6-3
j_gene: TRBJ2-6
CDR3aa: CASTFTGTISGANVLTF

v_gene: TRBV12-3/TRBV12-4
j_gene: TRBJ1-2
CDR3aa: CASSGAGGISGYTF

v_gene: TRBV7-9
j_gene: TRBJ2-1
CDR3aa: CASSLVAVHNEQFF

v_gene: TRBV3-1
j_gene: TRBJ2-3
CDR3aa: CASSLGGGTSTDTQYF

v_gene: TRBV6-1
j_gene: TRBJ2-1
CDR3aa: CASSERGLAGGYEQFF

v_gene: TRBV7-9
j_gene: TRBJ1-2
CDR3aa: CASSSTDRYYGYTF

v_gene: TRBV29-1
j_gene: TRBJ1-1
CDR3aa: CSVGGTVNTEAFF

v_gene: TRBV12-3/TRBV12-4
j_gene: TRBJ2-7
CDR3aa: CASSRVLGEQYF

v_gene: TRBV18
j_gene: TRBJ1-1
CDR3aa: CASSIQSAVNTEAFF

v_gene: TRBV19
j_gene: TRBJ1-2
CDR3aa: CASRRPGQGSSDYGYTF

v_gene: TRBV2
j_gene: TRBJ2-1
CDR3aa: CASRDRVYNEQFF

v_gene: TRBV7-9
j_gene: TRBJ2-1
CDR3aa: CASTWTGEQFF

v_gene: TRBV6-5
j_gene: TRBJ2-3
CDR3aa: CASSYLRGSSTDTQYF

v_gene: TRBV20-1
j_gene: TRBJ2-3
CDR3aa: CSANRDARTDTQYF

v_gene: TRBV7-6
j_gene: TRBJ2-7
CDR3aa: CASSLLAGGYEQYF